The clone carrying this TCR beta chain was observed a handful of times. Its antigen is as yet unknown. This record comes from a study of cytomegalovirus exposure and HLA in healthy donors. This CDR3 is 14 amino acids long. From germline, CDR1 is GTSNPN and CDR2 SVGIG (reference sequence). Trimming at V came to 0 bases and at J to 10 bases, leaving 12 bases not matched to a gene. PCR primers comprised 60 Vbeta and 13 Jbeta primers. Generated by immunoSEQ multiplex PCR, the TCRdb table keeps only in-frame clones and is missing some. The repertoire holds approximately 190,000 clones, with around four fifths as singletons. Study results and caveats: With further analysis later on, most CMV-associated TCR beta chains appeared HLA-restricted.

The clonotype was recovered from a man aged 35 to 55 in good health and CMV-seropositive. The chain combines TRBV30 with TRBJ2-7; 7 nucleotides agree with TRBD2. Sequencing was performed on PBMCs. In DNA, the CDR3 is TGTGCCTGGAGTGTAGCTGGCGGGAGTTTGGGCCAGTACTTC. Translation: CAWSVAGGSLGQYF.